This T cell receptor (beta chain) was identified in a study of T cell responses to AZD1222 COVID-19 vaccine. With regard to this clone: Its specificity is not known.

Method: immunoSEQ multiplex PCR; TCRdb's copy keeps in-frame clones and lacks some. In the table there are about 270,000 clones, about 94% of which are singletons. Overall study findings and caveats: Donors were largely white British and mainly female; clonal diversity was possibly underestimated. Variant regions that are unmutated are reportedly the target of nearly half of spike-specific TCRs.

Timing groups of about 4 and about 12 weeks for second doses were pooled. CDR3 size: 15 residues. Germline values: CDR1 SNHLY, CDR2 FYNNEI. Trimming pared 4 bases from V and 2 bases from J, leaving 15 bases between. This clonotype originated in an adult who received the AZD1222 COVID-19 vaccine. V usage is TRBV2 and J usage is TRBJ2-7, with a tentative D call TRBD2 (7 bases). The material sequenced was peripheral blood, taken 28 days after the second AZD1222 dose. The CDR3 region is CASSVGGGPTYEQYF. In DNA, the CDR3 is TGTGCCAGCAGTGTGGGGGGGGGCCCTACCTACGAGCAGTACTTC.